The 19 T cell receptor beta chains below all came from one sample that was sequenced in a study of a mutant IDH1 vaccine in newly diagnosed glioma. TCRdb's table, derived via immunoSEQ multiplex PCR, lists solely in-frame clones and lacks some. The table records around 31,000 clones, over 65% of them present only once. For these receptors, no antigen is known. Regarding time point: week 35, safety follow-up. One vaccine dose held 300 ug of mutant IDH1 20-mer peptide and came with topical imiquimod. Sequencing used PBMCs, obtained from a glioma patient whose treatment included an IDH1 peptide vaccine. All receptors come from a young man with glioma.

V usage is TRBV4-2 and J usage is TRBJ1-1, with D unresolved. Germline CDR1 LGHNA, CDR2 YNFKEQ. V was trimmed by 4 bases and J by 2 bases, leaving 11 bases between them. The CDR3 runs 14 residues. The CDR3 DNA follows: TGTGCCAGCAGCCCCAGAGACGGCAACACTGAAGCTTTCTTT. Protein product: CASSPRDGNTEAFF.

The V gene is TRBV30, the J gene TRBJ2-1; 11 bases match TRBD2. Germline loops: CDR1 GTSNPN, CDR2 SVGIG (reference sequence). With 1 base clipped from V and 8 bases from J, the junction kept 10 bases outside the gene matches. This CDR3 is built from 16 residues. CDR3 protein: CAWSEGTSGRGDEQFF. DNA for the CDR3: TGTGCCTGGAGTGAGGGAACTAGCGGGAGAGGTGATGAGCAGTTCTTC.

This sequence joins TRBV7-9 and TRBJ1-5, with D tentatively TRBD1 (5 bases). Germline V gene sequence: CDR1 SEHNR, CDR2 FQNEAQ (reference sequence). Trimming pared 4 bases from V and 7 bases from J, leaving 11 bases between. The CDR3 has 13 amino acids. CDR3 sequence (DNA): TGTGCCAGCAGCTGGGGGGGTTCACAGCCCCAGCATTTT. Translating gives CASSWGGSQPQHF. The full variable domain, rest sourced from reference TRBV7-9 and TRBJ1-5, is DTGVSQNPRHKITKRGQNVTFRCDPISEHNRLYWYRQTLGQGPEFLTYFQNEAQLEKSRLLSDRFSAERPKGSFSTLEIQRTEQGDSAMYLCASSWGGSQPQHFGDGTRLSIL.

The chain joins TRBV5-1 to TRBJ2-3, with D perhaps being TRBD1 or TRBD2 (6 bases each). Trimming stripped 0 bases from V and 4 bases from J, with 15 bases between. The germline CDR1 and CDR2 sequences are SGHRS and YFSETQ. The CDR3 spans 16 residues. CDR3 in DNA: TGCGCCAGCAGCTTGGGAGGGGGGAGTGTATCAGATACGCAGTATTTT. Residues: CASSLGGGSVSDTQYF. The full variable domain, with the rest looked up from reference TRBV5-1 and TRBJ2-3, is KAGVTQTPRYLIKTRGQQVTLSCSPISGHRSVSWYQQTPGQGLQFLFEYFSETQRNKGNFPGRFSGRQFSNSRSEMNVSTLELGDSALYLCASSLGGGSVSDTQYFGPGTRLTVL.

The gene calls are TRBV5-6 and TRBJ1-1, with D perhaps TRBD1 (6 bases). Germline lookup yields CDR1 SGHDT and CDR2 YYEEEE. Trimming shortened V by 6 bases and J by 11 bases, and 20 bases separated the two germline ends. This CDR3 comprises 13 residues. The CDR3 DNA is TGTGCCAGCACACACTCAGGACAGCCAGTCGCTTTCTTT. Encoded protein: CASTHSGQPVAFF.

The chain links TRBV5-1 to TRBJ2-3; tentatively, D is TRBD1 (5 bases). CDR1 and CDR2 (germline): SGHRS, YFSETQ. V dropped 2 bases and J dropped 1 base, with 11 bases sitting between them. This CDR3 has 15 residues. CDR3 residues: CASSLGEVGTDTQYF. Written as DNA, the CDR3 is TGCGCCAGCAGCTTAGGGGAAGTGGGCACAGATACGCAGTATTTT.

The J gene is TRBJ1-5, the V gene TRBV19; the D gene is possibly TRBD1 (6 bases). The CDR3 contains 18 residues. V lost 7 bases and J lost 0, with 22 bases in between. Per germline, CDR1 LNHDA and CDR2 SQIVND (reference sequence). In nucleotides, the CDR3 is TGTGCCAGTACCTATAGGGGGACACCTCGAAGTAGCAATCAGCCCCAGCATTTT. Its translation: CASTYRGTPRSSNQPQHF.

A word on this clone: Other DNA sequences in the same sample also yield this CDR3. This chain uses TRBV6-6 with TRBJ2-7; D may be TRBD2 (5 bases). The ends were cut back, 5 bases at V and 3 bases at J, with 8 bases in the middle. Germline CDR1 MNHNY, CDR2 SVGAGI (reference sequence). The CDR3 is 12 amino acids. The CDR3 region has the DNA TGTGCCAGCAGTCCCGGGGACTACGAGCAGTACTTC. This sequence encodes CASSPGDYEQYF.

The chain links TRBV27 to TRBJ2-2; no definite D call. CDR1 and CDR2 from the germline V gene are MNHEY and SMNVEV (reference sequence). This CDR3 is 15 amino acids long. V was pared by 5 bases and J by 2 bases, with 12 bases between. The CDR3 nucleotides are TGTGCCAGCAGTCTCCTCGGACGCAACACCGGGGAGCTGTTTTTT. Protein: CASSLLGRNTGELFF.

This clone has just a few counts. This chain links TRBV20-1 with TRBJ1-1; D is undetermined. The CDR3 sequence is 11 residues long. V was pared by 0 bases and J by 2 bases, with 1 base between. Germline values: CDR1 DFQATT, CDR2 SNEGSKA (reference sequence). This chain's CDR3 is CSARDNTEAFF. CDR3 bases: TGCAGTGCTAGAGATAACACTGAAGCTTTCTTT.

This chain uses TRBV15 with TRBJ1-2; 10 nucleotides match TRBD1. The CDR3 totals 15 residues. Trimming cost V 4 bases and J 7 bases; bases outside gene matches: 9. CDR1 is LNHNV, CDR2 YYDKDF, per germline (reference sequence). CDR3 in amino acids: CATSTPPGQGTGYTF. CDR3 coding DNA: TGTGCCACCAGCACCCCTCCGGGACAGGGGACTGGCTACACCTTC.

The chain employs TRBV30 and TRBJ2-2; no firm D call. From germline, CDR1 is GTSNPN and CDR2 SVGIG (reference sequence). The CDR3 covers 14 residues. Trimming left V 3 bases short and J 5 bases short, with 13 bases between. The CDR3 region has the DNA TGTGCCTGGAGGGAGCAACCCGTGACCGGGGAGCTGTTTTTT. This encodes CAWREQPVTGELFF. The full variable domain, its missing parts supplied by reference TRBV30 and TRBJ2-2, is SQTIHQWPATLVQPVGSPLSLECTVEGTSNPNLYWYRQAAGRGLQLLFYSVGIGQISSEVPQNLSASRPQDRQFILSSKKLLLSDSGFYLCAWREQPVTGELFFGEGSRLTVL.

The rearrangement links TRBV5-5 to TRBJ2-1; 9 bases are a match to TRBD2. V shed 2 bases, J shed 5 bases, and the junction held 2 bases outside the gene matches. The germline CDR1 and CDR2 sequences are SGHKS and YYEKEE (reference sequence). The CDR3 length is 14 residues. The CDR3 DNA is TGTGCCAGCAGCTTCAGACTAGCGGACAATGAGCAGTTCTTC. This encodes CASSFRLADNEQFF.

This chain uses TRBV19 with TRBJ1-1; tentatively, D is TRBD1 (6 bases). Looked up from germline, CDR1 is LNHDA and CDR2 is SQIVND (reference sequence). The CDR3 runs 13 residues. Trimming took off 1 base at V and 6 bases at J, with 9 bases between the two ends. This CDR3 is CASSIVRTAEAFF. CDR3 nucleotides: TGTGCCAGTAGTATAGTAAGGACAGCTGAAGCTTTCTTT.

DNA for the CDR3: TGTGCCAGCAGCCAAGAGGGGGGGTATGGCTACACCTTC. Translated: CASSQEGGYGYTF. The chain joins TRBV14 to TRBJ1-2, with D tentatively TRBD1 (5 bases). From germline, CDR1 is SGHDN and CDR2 FVKESK. This CDR3 has 13 residues. V was pared by 0 bases and J by 5 bases, with 7 bases between.

The gene calls are TRBV10-3 and TRBJ1-4; D unclear. This CDR3 comprises 13 residues. The V end lost 6 bases, the J end lost 4 bases, and 9 bases lay between the germline ends. The germline V gene encodes CDR1 ENHRY and CDR2 SYGVKD. The CDR3 sequence: CAIRDGLNEKLFF. In DNA, the CDR3 is TGTGCCATCAGGGACGGCCTTAATGAAAAACTGTTTTTT.

J is TRBJ2-3 and V is TRBV5-6; D remains unclear. The germline gives CDR1 SGHDT, CDR2 YYEEEE. CDR3 length: 16 amino acids. V shed 5 bases and J shed 0 bases, with 16 bases lying between them. The CDR3 spells CASSGLGETSTDTQYF. For the CDR3, the DNA is TGTGCCAGCAGTGGGCTAGGCGAGACTAGCACAGATACGCAGTATTTT.

The chain recombines TRBV5-6 with TRBJ2-7; 8 nucleotides line up with TRBD2. The CDR3 is made up of 16 amino acids. Germline V gives CDR1 SGHDT, CDR2 YYEEEE. The V gene end was trimmed by 0 bases and the J gene end by 0 bases; junction bases not matched to a gene: 5. The CDR3 sequence is CASSLAGGRTSYEQYF. In nucleotides, the CDR3 is TGTGCCAGCAGCTTGGCCGGCGGGAGGACCTCCTACGAGCAGTACTTC.

The chain is built from TRBV6-5 and TRBJ1-1; no clear D gene. Germline V lookup: CDR1 MNHEY, CDR2 SVGAGI. There are 13 residues in the CDR3. V was pared by 4 bases and J by 4 bases, with 10 bases between. CDR3: CASSSPGGTEAFF. The CDR3 nucleotides are TGTGCCAGCAGTTCCCCAGGCGGCACTGAAGCTTTCTTT.